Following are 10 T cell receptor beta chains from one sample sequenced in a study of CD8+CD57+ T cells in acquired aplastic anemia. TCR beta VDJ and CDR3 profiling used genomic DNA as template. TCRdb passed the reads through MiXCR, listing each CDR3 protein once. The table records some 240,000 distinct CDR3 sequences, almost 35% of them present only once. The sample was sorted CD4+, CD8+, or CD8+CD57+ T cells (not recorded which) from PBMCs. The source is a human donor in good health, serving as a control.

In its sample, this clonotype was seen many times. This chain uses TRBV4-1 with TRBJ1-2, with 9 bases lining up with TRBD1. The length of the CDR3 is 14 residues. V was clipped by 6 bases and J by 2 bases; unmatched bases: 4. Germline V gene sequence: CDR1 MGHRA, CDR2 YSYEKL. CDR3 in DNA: TGCGCCAGCAGATTTGACAGGGGGAACTATGGCTACACCTTC. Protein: CASRFDRGNYGYTF.

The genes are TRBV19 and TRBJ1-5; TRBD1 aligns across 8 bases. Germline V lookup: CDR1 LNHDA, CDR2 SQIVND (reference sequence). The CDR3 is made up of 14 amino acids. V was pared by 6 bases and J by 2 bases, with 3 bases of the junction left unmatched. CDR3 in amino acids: CASRDRVGNQPQHF. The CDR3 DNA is TGTGCCAGTAGGGACAGGGTCGGCAATCAGCCCCAGCATTTT.

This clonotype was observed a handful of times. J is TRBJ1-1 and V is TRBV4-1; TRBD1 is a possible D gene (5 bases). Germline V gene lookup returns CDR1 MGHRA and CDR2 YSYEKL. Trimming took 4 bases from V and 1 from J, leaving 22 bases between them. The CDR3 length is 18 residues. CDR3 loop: CASSRGIRGKRENTEAFF. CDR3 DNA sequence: TGCGCCAGCAGCCGGGGGATTCGGGGCAAACGGGAGAACACTGAAGCTTTCTTT.

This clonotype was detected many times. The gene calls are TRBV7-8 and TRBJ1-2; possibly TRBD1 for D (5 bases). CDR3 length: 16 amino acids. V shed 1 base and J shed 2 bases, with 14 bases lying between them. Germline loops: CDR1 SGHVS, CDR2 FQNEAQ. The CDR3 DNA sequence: TGTGCCAGCAGCTTAGTTTCCGGGACGGAAAACTATGGCTACACCTTC. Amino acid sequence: CASSLVSGTENYGYTF.

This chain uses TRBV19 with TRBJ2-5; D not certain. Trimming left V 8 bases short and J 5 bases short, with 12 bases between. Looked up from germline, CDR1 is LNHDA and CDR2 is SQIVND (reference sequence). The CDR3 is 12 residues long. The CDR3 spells CASRRDTETQYF. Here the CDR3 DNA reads TGTGCCAGTCGTAGGGATACGGAGACCCAGTACTTC.

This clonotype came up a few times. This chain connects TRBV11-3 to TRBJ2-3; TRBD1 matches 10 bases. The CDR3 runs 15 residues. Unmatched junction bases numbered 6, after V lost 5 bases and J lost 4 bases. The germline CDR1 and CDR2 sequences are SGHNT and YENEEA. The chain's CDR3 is CASSRGQGVADTQYF. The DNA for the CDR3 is TGTGCCAGCAGCCGCGGACAGGGGGTAGCAGATACGCAGTATTTT.

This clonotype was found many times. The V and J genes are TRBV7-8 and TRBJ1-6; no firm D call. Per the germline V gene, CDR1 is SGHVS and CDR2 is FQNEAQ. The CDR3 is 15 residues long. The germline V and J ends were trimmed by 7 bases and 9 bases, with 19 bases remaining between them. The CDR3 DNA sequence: TGTGCCAGCACCCAAGGGAGGGAGGGTCTTTCACCCCTCCACTTT. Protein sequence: CASTQGREGLSPLHF.

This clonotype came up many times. DNA of the CDR3: TGCAGTGTAAAGGGTTTGGATGAGCAGTTCTTC. This translates into CSVKGLDEQFF. The V call is TRBV20-1, the J call TRBJ2-1; D is ambiguous. The ends were cut back, 7 bases at V and 8 bases at J, with 12 bases in the middle. Germline CDR1 reads DFQATT; CDR2 reads SNEGSKA (reference sequence). The CDR3 sequence is 11 residues long.

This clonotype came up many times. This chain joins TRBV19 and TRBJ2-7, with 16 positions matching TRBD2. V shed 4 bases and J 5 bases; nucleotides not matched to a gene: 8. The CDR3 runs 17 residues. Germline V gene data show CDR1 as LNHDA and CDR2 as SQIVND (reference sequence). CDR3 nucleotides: TGTGCCAGTAGTAGGGGACTAGCGGGAGGGCCATACCACGAGCAGTACTTC. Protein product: CASSRGLAGGPYHEQYF.

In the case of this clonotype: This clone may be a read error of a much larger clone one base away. The DNA for the CDR3 is TGCAGTGCTAGCCCTCCAGCAACTAATGAAAAACTGTTTTTT. Translation: CSASPPATNEKLFF. The chain couples TRBV20-1 to TRBJ1-4; no clear D. The V and J ends lost 3 bases and 0 bases respectively, with 8 bases between them. Looked up from germline, CDR1 is DFQATT and CDR2 is SNEGSKA (reference sequence). CDR3 length equals 14 residues.